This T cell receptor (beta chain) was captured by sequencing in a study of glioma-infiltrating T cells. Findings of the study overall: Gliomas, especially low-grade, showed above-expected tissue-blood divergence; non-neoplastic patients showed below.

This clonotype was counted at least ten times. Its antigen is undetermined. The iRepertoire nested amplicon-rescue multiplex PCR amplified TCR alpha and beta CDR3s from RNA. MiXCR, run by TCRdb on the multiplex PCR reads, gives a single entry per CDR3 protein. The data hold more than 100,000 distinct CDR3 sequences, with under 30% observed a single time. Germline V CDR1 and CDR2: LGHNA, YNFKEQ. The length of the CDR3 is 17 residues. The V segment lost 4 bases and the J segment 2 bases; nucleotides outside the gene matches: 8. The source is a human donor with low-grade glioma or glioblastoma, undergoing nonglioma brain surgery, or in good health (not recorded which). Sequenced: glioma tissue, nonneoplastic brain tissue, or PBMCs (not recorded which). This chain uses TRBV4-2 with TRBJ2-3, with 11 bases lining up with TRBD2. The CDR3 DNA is TGTGCCAGCAGCCGACTCCTAGCGGGGGGCCTCACAGATACGCAGTATTTT. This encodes CASSRLLAGGLTDTQYF.